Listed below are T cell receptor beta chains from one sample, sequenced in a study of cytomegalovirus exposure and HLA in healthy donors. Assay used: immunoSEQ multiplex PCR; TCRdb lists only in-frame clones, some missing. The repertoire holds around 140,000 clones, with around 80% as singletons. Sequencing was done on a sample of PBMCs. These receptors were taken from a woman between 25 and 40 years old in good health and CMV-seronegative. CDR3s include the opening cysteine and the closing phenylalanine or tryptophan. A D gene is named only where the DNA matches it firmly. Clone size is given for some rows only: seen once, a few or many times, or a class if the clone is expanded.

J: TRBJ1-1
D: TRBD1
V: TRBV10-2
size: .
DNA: TGCGCCAGTAGGGACAGGGGTCTCTTGCACACTGAAGCTTTCTTT
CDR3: CASRDRGLLHTEAFF

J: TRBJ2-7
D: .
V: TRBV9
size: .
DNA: TGTGCCAGCAGCGTAGGTTCAGGTCCCTACGAGCAGTACTTC
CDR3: CASSVGSGPYEQYF

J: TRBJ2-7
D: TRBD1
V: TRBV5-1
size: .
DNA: TGCGCCAGCAGCCCCGGGACAGGGGGCGCTTACTACGAGCAGTACTTC
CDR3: CASSPGTGGAYYEQYF

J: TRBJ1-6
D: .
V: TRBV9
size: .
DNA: TGTGCCAGCAGCCAGGCAGGGTTGGGCTCCTATAATTCACCCCTCCACTTT
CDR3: CASSQAGLGSYNSPLHF

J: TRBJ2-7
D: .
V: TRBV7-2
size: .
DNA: TGTGCCAGCAGCTTAATTCCCGGGGGATACGAGCAGTACTTC
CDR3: CASSLIPGGYEQYF

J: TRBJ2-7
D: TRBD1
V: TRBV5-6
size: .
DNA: TGTGCCAGCAGCGGAAACCCGGGACAGACCTACGAGCAGTACTTC
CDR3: CASSGNPGQTYEQYF

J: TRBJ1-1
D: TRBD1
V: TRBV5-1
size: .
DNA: TGCGCCAGCAGCTCACCGGGACAGCAAAACACTGAAGCTTTCTTT
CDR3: CASSSPGQQNTEAFF

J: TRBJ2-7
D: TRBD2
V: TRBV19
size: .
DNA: TGTGCCAGTAGTCCGCGGACTAGCGGGGGGTTCAAGCAGTACTTC
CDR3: CASSPRTSGGFKQYF

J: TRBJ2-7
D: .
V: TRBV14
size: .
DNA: TGTGCCAGCAGTCGAAGCGGGCCGTCCTACGAGCAGTACTTC
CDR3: CASSRSGPSYEQYF

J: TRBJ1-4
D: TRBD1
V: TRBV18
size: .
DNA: TGTGCCAGCTCACCGTTGACAGGGGCTAATGAAAAACTGTTTTTT
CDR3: CASSPLTGANEKLFF

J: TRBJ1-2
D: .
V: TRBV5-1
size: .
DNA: TGCGCCAGCAGCTCAGAACAGGGATTCTATGGCTACACCTTC
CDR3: CASSSEQGFYGYTF

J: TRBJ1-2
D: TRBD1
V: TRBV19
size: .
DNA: TGTGCCAGTGGCATAGGGGGCAGTCGTTATGGCTACACCTTC
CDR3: CASGIGGSRYGYTF

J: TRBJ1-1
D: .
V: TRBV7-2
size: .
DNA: TGTGCCAGCATCGACCCTCAGGGGTACACTGAAGCTTTCTTT
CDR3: CASIDPQGYTEAFF

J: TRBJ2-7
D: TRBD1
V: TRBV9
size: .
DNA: TGTGCCAGCAGCGTAGGCGACAGGGCTTACTACGAGCAGTACTTC
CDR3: CASSVGDRAYYEQYF

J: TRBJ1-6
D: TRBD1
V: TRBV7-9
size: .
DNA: TGTGCCAGCAGCAGCGCCGGGACAGGTGGGAATTCACCCCTCCACTTT
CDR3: CASSSAGTGGNSPLHF

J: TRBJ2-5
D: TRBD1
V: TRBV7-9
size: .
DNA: TGTGCCAGCAGCTCCCCAGGGGGCCAAGAGACCCAGTACTTC
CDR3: CASSSPGGQETQYF

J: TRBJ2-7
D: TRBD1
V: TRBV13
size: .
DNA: TGTGCCAGCAGCTTAGGAAGCCCACTACAGGGGGCAGTTGGCGAGCAGTACTTC
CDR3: CASSLGSPLQGAVGEQYF

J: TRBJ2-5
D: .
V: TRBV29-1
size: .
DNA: TGCAGCGGACGCGAAGCGGAGGAGACCCAGTACTTC
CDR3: CSGREAEETQYF

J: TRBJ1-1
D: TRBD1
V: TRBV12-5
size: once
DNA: TGTGCTAGTGGTTCAAGGGGGCCGAACACTGAAGCTTTCTTT
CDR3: CASGSRGPNTEAFF

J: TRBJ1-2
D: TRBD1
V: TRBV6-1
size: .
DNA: TGTGCCAGCAGAGGACAGGGGGCGATTAACTATGGCTACACCTTC
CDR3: CASRGQGAINYGYTF

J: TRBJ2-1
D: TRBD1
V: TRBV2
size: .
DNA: TGTGCCGGTAATCCAGGGGGCTATTACAATGAGCAGTTCTTC
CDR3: CAGNPGGYYNEQFF

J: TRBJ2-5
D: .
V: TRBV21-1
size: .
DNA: TGTGCCAGCAGCAAAGGCAGGGATCAAGACCATGAGACCCAGTACTTC
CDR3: CASSKGRDQDHETQYF

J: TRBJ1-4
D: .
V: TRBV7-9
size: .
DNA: TGTGCCAGCAGCTTATCCGGGAGGGTGAATGAAAAACTGTTTTTT
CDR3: CASSLSGRVNEKLFF

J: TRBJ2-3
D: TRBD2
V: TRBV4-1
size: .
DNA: TGCGCCAGCAGCCAAGGAATCGCTAGCGGGGGGGCCAGGGTAACAGATACGCAGTATTTT
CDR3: CASSQGIASGGARVTDTQYF

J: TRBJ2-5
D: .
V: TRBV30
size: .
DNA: TGTGCCTTGACAGTGAAAGAGACCCAGTACTTC
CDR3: CALTVKETQYF

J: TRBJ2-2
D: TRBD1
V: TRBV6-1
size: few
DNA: TGTGCCAGCAGGGGACAGGGGGCTGTCGGGGAGCTGTTTTTT
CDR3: CASRGQGAVGELFF

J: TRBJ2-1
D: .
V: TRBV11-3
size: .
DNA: TGTGCCAGCAGCCAAACAGCTCGCGGGGAGCAGTTCTTC
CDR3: CASSQTARGEQFF

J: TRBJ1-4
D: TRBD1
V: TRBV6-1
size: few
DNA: TGTGCCAGCAGTGAAATGTTCCGGGACAGGGAGGAAAAACTGTTTTTT
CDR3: CASSEMFRDREEKLFF

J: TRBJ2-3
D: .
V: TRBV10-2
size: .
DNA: TGCGCCAGCTGGGACAGCCTTATCACTAGCACACATACGCAGTATTTT
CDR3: CASWDSLITSTHTQYF

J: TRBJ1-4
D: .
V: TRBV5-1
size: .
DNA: TGCGCCAGCAGCTTGGGGCAGATGAATGAAAAACTGTTTTTT
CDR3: CASSLGQMNEKLFF

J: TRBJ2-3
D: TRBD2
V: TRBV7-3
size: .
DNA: TGTGCCAGCAGCTCCTTAGCGGGAGGACCCCTGAACACAGATACGCAGTATTTT
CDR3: CASSSLAGGPLNTDTQYF

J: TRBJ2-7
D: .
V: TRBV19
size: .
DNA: TGTGCCAGTAGTGTGGGTGACTACGCCTACGAGCAGTACTTC
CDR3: CASSVGDYAYEQYF

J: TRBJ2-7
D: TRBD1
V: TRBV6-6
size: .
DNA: TGTGCCAGCAGTTTCGGACAGGTGAGCTACGAGCAGTACTTC
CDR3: CASSFGQVSYEQYF

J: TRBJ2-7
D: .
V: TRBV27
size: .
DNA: TGTGCCAGCAGTTTCGTAGGGGGCTCCTACGAGCAGTACTTC
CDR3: CASSFVGGSYEQYF

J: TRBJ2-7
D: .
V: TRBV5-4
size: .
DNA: TGTGCCAGCAGCCCGCCCGGGACTTCCTCCTACGAGCAGTACTTC
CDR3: CASSPPGTSSYEQYF

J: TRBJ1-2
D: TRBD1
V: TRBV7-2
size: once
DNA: TGTGCCAGCAGCATGACAGGGAGGAGCTACACCTTC
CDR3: CASSMTGRSYTF

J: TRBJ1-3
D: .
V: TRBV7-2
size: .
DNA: TGTGCCAGCAGCTTTTCCATTTGGCAGGGAAACACCATATATTTT
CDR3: CASSFSIWQGNTIYF

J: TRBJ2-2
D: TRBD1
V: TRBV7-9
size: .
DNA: TGTGCCAGCAGCCCCACAGGGGGAGCGGTCACCGGGGAGCTGTTTTTT
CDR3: CASSPTGGAVTGELFF

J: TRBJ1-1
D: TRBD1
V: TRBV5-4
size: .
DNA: TGTGCCAGCAGCTTGCACAGGGGGACTGAAGCTTTCTTT
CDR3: CASSLHRGTEAFF

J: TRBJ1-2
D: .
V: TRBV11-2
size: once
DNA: TGTGCCAGCAGCCTTCGCCGGGGGTATGGCTACACCTTC
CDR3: CASSLRRGYGYTF

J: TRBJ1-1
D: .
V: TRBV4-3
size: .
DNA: TGCGCCAGCAGCCCGTCAGGCAGCCAAAACACTGAAGCTTTCTTT
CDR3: CASSPSGSQNTEAFF

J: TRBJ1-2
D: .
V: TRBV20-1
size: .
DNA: TGCAGTGCTAGAGATATTATTCCTTCCTTC
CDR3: CSARDIIPSF

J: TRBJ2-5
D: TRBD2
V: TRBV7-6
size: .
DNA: TGTGCCAGCAGCTTCCGTAGCCCCCGTCTCGGGGGAGGGCCAGAGACCCAGTACTTC
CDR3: CASSFRSPRLGGGPETQYF

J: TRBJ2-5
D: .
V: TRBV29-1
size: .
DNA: TGCAGCGTTGGGACGACCAACAGGAAAGAGACCCAGTACTTC
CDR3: CSVGTTNRKETQYF

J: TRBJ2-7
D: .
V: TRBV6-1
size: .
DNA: TGTGCCAGCACCCTGAGGGGGGGCCACTACGAGCAGTACTTC
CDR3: CASTLRGGHYEQYF

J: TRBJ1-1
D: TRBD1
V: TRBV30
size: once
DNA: TGTGCCTGGATAAGGGACAGGGTACCGCCTGAAGCTTTCTTT
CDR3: CAWIRDRVPPEAFF

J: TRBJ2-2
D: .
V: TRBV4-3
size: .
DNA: TGCGCCAGCAGCCTCGGGGAAGACTACGGGGAGCTGTTTTTT
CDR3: CASSLGEDYGELFF

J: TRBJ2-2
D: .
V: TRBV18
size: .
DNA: TGTGCCAGCTCACAACAAACAGCGGCCGGGAACACCGGGGAGCTGTTTTTT
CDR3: CASSQQTAAGNTGELFF

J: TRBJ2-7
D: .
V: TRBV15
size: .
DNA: TGTGCCACCAGCAGAGAGTCAGGACACGGGGGAGGCGAGCAGTACTTC
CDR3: CATSRESGHGGGEQYF

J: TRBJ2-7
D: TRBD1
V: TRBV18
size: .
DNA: TGTGCCAGCTCACTAAGACAGGGTACCGAGCAGTACTTC
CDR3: CASSLRQGTEQYF

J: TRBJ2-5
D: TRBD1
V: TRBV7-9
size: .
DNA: TGTGCCAGCAACTCGGGACAGGGGAGATTTGAGACCCAGTACTTC
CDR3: CASNSGQGRFETQYF

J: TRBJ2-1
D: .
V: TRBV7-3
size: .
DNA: TGTGCCAGCAGCCCCACAGCGGGTCTGAACAATGAGCAGTTCTTC
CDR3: CASSPTAGLNNEQFF

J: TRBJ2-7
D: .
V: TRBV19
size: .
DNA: TGTGCCAGTGCCTATAGGGACTCGAGGGCGTCCGAGCAGTACTTC
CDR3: CASAYRDSRASEQYF

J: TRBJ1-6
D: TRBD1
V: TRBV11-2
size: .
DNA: TGTGCCAGCAGGCCGACAGGGGGTTCACCCCTCCACTTT
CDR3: CASRPTGGSPLHF

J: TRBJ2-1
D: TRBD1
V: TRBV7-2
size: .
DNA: TGTGCCAGCAGCTCCGACAGGGGGGCCTACAATGAGCAGTTCTTC
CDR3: CASSSDRGAYNEQFF